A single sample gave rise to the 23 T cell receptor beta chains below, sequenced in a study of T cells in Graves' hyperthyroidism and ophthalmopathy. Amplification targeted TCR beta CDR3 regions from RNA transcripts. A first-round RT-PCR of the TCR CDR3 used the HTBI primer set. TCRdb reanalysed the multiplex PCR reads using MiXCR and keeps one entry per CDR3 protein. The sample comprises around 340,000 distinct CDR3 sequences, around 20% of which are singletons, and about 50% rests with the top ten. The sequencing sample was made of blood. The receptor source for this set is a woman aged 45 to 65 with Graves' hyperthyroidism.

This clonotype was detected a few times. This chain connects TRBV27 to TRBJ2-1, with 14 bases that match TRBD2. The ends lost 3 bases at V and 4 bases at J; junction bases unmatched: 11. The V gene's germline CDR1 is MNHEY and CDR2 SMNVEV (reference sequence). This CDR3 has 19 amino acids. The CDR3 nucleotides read TGTGCCAGCAGTTTTCTCCGTGGGACTAGCGGGAGTGGATACAATGAGCAGTTCTTC. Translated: CASSFLRGTSGSGYNEQFF.

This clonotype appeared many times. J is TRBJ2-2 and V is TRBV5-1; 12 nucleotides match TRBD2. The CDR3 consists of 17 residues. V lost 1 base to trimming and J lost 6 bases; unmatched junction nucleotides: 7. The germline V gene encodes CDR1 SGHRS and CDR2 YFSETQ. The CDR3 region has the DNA TGCGCCAGCAGCTTGTACGCGACTAGCGGGAGATCCGGGGAGCTGTTTTTT. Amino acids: CASSLYATSGRSGELFF.

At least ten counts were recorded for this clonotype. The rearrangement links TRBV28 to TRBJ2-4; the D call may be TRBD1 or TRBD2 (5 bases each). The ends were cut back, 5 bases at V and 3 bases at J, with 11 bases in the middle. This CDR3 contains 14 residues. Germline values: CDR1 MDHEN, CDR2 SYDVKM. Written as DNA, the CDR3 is TGTGCCAGCAGTGACCGGGACGGCAAAAACATTCAGTACTTC. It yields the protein CASSDRDGKNIQYF.

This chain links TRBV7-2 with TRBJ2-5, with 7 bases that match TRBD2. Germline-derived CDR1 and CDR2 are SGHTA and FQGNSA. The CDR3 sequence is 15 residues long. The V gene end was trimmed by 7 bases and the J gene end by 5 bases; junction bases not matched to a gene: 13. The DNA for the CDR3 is TGTGCCAGCAAACGAATGGGAGGGCTGGGGGAGACCCAGTACTTC. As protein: CASKRMGGLGETQYF.

The CDR3 here is CAISDGTNNSPLHF. The CDR3 bases are TGTGCCATCAGTGACGGGACAAATAATTCACCCCTCCACTTT. V gene TRBV10-3 combines with J gene TRBJ1-6; possibly TRBD1 for D (6 bases). Trimming cost V 3 bases and J 5 bases, with 8 bases left between them. Germline V gene lookup returns CDR1 ENHRY and CDR2 SYGVKD. The CDR3 has 14 amino acids.

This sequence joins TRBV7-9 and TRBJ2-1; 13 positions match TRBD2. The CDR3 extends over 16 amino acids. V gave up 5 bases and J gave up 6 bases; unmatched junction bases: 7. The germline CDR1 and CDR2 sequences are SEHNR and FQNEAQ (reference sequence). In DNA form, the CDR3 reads TGTGCCAGCAGCCAAGGGACTAGCGGGGTATCCAATGAGCAGTTCTTC. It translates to CASSQGTSGVSNEQFF. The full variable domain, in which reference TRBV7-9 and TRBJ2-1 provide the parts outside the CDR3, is DTGVSQNPRHKITKRGQNVTFRCDPISEHNRLYWYRQTLGQGPEFLTYFQNEAQLEKSRLLSDRFSAERPKGSFSTLEIQRTEQGDSAMYLCASSQGTSGVSNEQFFGPGTRLTVL.

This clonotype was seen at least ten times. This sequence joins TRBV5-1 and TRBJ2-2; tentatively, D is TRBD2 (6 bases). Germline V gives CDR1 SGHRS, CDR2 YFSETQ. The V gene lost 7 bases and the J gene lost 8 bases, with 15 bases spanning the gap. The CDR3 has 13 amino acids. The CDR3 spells CASGPEGRGELFF. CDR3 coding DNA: TGCGCCAGCGGTCCGGAGGGGCGTGGGGAGCTGTTTTTT.

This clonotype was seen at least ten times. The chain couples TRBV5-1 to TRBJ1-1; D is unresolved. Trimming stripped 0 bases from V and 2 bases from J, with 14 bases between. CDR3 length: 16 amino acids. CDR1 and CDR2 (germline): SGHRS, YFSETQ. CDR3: CASSLEAEAPNTEAFF. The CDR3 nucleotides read TGCGCCAGCAGCTTGGAGGCTGAAGCCCCAAACACTGAAGCTTTCTTT.

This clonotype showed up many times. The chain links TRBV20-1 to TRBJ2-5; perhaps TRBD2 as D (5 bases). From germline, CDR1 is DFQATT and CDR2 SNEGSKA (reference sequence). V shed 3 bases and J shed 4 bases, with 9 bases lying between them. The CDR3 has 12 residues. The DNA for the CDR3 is TGCAGTGCTAGTTGGGCGGGAGAGACCCAGTACTTC. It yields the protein CSASWAGETQYF.

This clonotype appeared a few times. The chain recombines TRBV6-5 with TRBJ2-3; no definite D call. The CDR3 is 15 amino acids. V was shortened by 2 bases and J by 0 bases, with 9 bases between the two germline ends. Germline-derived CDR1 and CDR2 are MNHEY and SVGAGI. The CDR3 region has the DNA TGTGCCAGCAGTTACCGCTTAGGTAGCACAGATACGCAGTATTTT. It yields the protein CASSYRLGSTDTQYF.

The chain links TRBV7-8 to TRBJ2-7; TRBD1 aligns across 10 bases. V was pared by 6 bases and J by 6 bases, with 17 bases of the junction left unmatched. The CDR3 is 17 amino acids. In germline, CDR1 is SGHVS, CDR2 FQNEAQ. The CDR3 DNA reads TGTGCCAGCAGTTCTAGGGGACAGGGGACCCTGACGGGCGAGCAGTACTTC. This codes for CASSSRGQGTLTGEQYF.

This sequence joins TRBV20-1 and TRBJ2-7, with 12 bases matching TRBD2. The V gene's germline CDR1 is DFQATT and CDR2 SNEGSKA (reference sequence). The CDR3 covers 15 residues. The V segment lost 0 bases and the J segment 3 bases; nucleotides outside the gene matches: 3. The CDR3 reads CSARDQTSGSYEQYF. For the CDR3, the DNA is TGCAGTGCTAGAGACCAGACTAGCGGGAGCTACGAGCAGTACTTC.

The CDR3 here is CASSSTPGTSGGHSYEQYF. Written as DNA, the CDR3 is TGTGCCAGCAGCTCTACCCCCGGGACTAGCGGGGGCCACTCCTACGAGCAGTACTTC. The gene calls are TRBV2 and TRBJ2-7, with TRBD2 matching 14 bases. Germline V gives CDR1 SNHLY, CDR2 FYNNEI. V dropped 6 bases and J dropped 0; count of bases not matched to a gene: 13. The CDR3 runs 19 residues. The full variable domain, rest sourced from reference TRBV2 and TRBJ2-7, is EPEVTQTPSHQVTQMGQEVILRCVPISNHLYFYWYRQILGQKVEFLVSFYNNEISEKSEIFDDQFSVERPDGSNFTLKIRSTKLEDSAMYFCASSSTPGTSGGHSYEQYFGPGTRLTVT.

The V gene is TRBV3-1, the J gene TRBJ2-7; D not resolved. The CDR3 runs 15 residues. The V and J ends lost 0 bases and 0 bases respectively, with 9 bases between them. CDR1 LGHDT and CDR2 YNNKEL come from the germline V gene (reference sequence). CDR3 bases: TGTGCCAGCAGCCAAGAAAGTTTTGCCTCCTACGAGCAGTACTTC. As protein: CASSQESFASYEQYF.

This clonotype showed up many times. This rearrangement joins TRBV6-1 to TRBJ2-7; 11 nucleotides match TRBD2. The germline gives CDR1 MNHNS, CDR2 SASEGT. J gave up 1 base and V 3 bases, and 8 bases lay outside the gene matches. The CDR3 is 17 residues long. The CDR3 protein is CASSDVGVAGGSYEQYF. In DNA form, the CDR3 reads TGTGCCAGCAGTGACGTCGGGGTAGCGGGAGGGTCCTACGAGCAGTACTTC.

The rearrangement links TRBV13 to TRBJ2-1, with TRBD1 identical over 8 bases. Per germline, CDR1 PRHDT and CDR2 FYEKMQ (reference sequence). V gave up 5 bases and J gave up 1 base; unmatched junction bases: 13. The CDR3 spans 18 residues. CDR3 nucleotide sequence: TGTGCCAGCAGCCCCCCCCGGACAGGGCTAGGGTCCTACAATGAGCAGTTCTTC. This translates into CASSPPRTGLGSYNEQFF.

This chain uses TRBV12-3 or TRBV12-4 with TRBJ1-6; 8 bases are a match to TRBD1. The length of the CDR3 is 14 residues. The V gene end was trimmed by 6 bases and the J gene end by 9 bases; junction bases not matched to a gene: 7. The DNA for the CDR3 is TGTGCCAGCAGACACGCAGGGGGCACTTCACCCCTCCACTTT. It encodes CASRHAGGTSPLHF.

The CDR3 coding sequence is TGTGCCAGCAGTTACCCTCGAGGAGCGGGGTCCGGCTACGAGCAGTACTTC. The encoded protein is CASSYPRGAGSGYEQYF. V and J are TRBV6-6 and TRBJ2-7; 7 positions agree with TRBD2. Germline trimming cut 2 bases from V and 3 bases from J; bases unmatched to any gene: 13. Germline values: CDR1 MNHNY, CDR2 SVGAGI (reference sequence). This CDR3 spans 17 amino acids.

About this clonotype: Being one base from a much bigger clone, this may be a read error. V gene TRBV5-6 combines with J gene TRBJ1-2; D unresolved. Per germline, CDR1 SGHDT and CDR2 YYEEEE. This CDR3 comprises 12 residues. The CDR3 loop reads CVSSSDSYGYTF. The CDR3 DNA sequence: TGTGTCAGCAGCTCGGACTCGTATGGCTACACCTTC.

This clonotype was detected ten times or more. The CDR3 sequence is CASSPPYRVSDTQYF. CDR3 in DNA: TGTGCCAGCAGCCCCCCGTACAGGGTGTCAGATACGCAGTATTTT. The chain uses TRBV7-9 and TRBJ2-3, with a weak D call TRBD1 (6 bases). The CDR3 consists of 15 residues. Germline V lookup: CDR1 SEHNR, CDR2 FQNEAQ (reference sequence). The V end lost 5 bases, the J end lost 4 bases, and 16 bases lay between the germline ends.

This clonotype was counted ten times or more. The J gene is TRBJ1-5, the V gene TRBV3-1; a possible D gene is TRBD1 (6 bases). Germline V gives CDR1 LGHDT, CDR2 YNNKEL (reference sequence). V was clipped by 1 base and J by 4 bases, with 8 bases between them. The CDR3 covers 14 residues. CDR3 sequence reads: CASSQGRGNQPQHF. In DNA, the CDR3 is TGTGCCAGCAGCCAAGGGAGGGGGAATCAGCCCCAGCATTTT. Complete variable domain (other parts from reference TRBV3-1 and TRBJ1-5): DTAVSQTPKYLVTQMGNDKSIKCEQNLGHDTMYWYKQDSKKFLKIMFSYNNKELIINETVPNRFSPKSPDKAHLNLHINSLELGDSAVYFCASSQGRGNQPQHFGDGTRLSIL.

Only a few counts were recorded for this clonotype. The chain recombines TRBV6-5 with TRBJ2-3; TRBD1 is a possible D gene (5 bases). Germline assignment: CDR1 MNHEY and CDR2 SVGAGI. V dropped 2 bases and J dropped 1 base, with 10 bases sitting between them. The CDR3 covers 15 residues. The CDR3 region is CASSYRDSRTDTQYF. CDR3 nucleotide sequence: TGTGCCAGCAGTTACCGAGACAGCCGCACAGATACGCAGTATTTT.

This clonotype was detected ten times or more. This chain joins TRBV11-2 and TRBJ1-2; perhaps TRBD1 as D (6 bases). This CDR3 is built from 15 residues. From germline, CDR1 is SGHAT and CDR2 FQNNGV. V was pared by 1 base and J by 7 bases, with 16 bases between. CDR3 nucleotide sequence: TGTGCCAGCAGCTTAGGGGACAACCTCCGGATTGGCTACACCTTC. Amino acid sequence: CASSLGDNLRIGYTF.